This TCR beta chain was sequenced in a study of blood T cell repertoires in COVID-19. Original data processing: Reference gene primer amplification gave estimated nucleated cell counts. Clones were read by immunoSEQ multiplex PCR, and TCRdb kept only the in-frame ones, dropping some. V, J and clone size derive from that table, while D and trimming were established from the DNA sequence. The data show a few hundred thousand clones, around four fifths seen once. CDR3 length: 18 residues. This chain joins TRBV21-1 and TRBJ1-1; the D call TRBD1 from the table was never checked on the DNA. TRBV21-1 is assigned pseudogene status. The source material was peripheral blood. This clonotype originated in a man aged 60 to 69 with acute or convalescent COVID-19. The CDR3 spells CASSTPRTGGSMNTEAFF. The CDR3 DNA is TGTGCCAGCAGCACCCCGCGGACAGGGGGCTCTATGAACACTGAAGCTTTCTTT.